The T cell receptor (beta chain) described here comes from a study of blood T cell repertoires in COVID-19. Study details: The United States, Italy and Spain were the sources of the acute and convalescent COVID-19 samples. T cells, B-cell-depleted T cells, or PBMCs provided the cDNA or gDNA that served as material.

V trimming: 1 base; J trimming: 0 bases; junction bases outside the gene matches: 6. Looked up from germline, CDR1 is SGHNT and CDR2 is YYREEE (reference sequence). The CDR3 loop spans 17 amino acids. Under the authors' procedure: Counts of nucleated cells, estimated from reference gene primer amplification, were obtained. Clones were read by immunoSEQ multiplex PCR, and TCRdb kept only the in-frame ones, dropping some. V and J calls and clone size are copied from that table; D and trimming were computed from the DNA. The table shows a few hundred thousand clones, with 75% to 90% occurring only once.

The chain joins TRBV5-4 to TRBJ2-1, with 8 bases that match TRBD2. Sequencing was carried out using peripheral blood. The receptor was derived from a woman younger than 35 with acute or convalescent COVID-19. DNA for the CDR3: TGTGCCAGCAGCTTGCCTAGCGGGCCCCCCTCCTACAATGAGCAGTTCTTC. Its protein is CASSLPSGPPSYNEQFF.